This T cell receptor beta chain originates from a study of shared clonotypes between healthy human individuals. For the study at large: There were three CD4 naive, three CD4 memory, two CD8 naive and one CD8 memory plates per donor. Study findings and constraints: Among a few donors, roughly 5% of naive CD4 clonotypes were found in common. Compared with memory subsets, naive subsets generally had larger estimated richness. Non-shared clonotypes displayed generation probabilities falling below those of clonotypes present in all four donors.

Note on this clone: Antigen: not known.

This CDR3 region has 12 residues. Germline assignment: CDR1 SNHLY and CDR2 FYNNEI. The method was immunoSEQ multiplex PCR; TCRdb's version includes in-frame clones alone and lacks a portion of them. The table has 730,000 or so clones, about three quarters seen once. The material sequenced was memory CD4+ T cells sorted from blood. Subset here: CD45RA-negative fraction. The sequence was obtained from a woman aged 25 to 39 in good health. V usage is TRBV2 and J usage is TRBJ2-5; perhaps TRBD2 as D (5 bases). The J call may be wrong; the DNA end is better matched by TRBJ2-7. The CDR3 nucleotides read TGTGCCAGCAGGTCTGGAGGCTCCGAGCAGTACTTC. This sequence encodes CASRSGGSEQYF.